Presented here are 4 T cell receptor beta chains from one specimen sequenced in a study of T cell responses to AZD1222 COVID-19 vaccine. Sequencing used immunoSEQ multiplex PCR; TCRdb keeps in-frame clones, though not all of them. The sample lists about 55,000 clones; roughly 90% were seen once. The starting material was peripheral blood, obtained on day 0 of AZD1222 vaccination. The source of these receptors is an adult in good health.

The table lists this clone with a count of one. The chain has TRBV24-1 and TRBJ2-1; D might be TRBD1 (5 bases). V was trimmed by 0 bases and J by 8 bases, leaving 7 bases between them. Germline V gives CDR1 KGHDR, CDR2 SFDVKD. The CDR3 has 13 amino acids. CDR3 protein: CATSDLAGHEQFF. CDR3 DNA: TGTGCCACCAGTGATTTGGCAGGGCATGAGCAGTTCTTC.

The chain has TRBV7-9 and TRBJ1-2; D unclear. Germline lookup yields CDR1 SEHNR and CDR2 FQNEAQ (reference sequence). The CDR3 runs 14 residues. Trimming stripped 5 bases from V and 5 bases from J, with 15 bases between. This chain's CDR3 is CASSPPGPRYGYTF. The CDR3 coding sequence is TGTGCCAGCAGCCCCCCGGGCCCGAGGTATGGCTACACCTTC. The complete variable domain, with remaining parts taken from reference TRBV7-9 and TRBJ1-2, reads DTGVSQNPRHKITKRGQNVTFRCDPISEHNRLYWYRQTLGQGPEFLTYFQNEAQLEKSRLLSDRFSAERPKGSFSTLEIQRTEQGDSAMYLCASSPPGPRYGYTFGSGTRLTVV.

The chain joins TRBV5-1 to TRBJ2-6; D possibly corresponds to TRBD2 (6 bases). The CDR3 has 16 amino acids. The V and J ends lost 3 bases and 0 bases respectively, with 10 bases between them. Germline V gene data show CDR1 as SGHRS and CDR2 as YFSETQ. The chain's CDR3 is CASSSGEVSGANVLTF. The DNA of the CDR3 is TGCGCCAGCAGCTCGGGGGAGGTCTCTGGGGCCAACGTCCTGACTTTC. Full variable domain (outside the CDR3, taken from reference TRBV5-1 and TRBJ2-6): KAGVTQTPRYLIKTRGQQVTLSCSPISGHRSVSWYQQTPGQGLQFLFEYFSETQRNKGNFPGRFSGRQFSNSRSEMNVSTLELGDSALYLCASSSGEVSGANVLTFGAGSRLTVL.

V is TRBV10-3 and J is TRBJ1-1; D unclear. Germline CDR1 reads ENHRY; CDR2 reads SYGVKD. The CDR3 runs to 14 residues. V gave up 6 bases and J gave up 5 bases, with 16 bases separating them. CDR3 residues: CAIRGLWEDTEAFF. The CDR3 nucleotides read TGTGCCATCAGAGGGTTATGGGAGGATACTGAAGCTTTCTTT.